The 25 T cell receptor beta chains below come from one sample, sequenced in a study of shared T cell receptors in the human thymus. Using immunoSEQ multiplex PCR, the repertoire was profiled, and TCRdb retains in-frame clones only, with some absent. Counted here are approximately 580,000 clones, about 84% occurring once; the ten biggest clones make up less than 0.015%. The sample was also reused in another study, on human thymus T cells.

Sequenced: thymocytes. All receptors come from a boy under two years old with a congenital heart defect.

This chain connects TRBV5-8 to TRBJ1-5; maybe TRBD1 (6 bases). Germline V gene data show CDR1 as SGHTS and CDR2 as YDEGEE. The CDR3 runs to 14 residues. Trimming removed 4 bases from V and 2 bases from J, with 10 bases in between. Here the CDR3 reads CASSKQGRNQPQHF. Here the CDR3 DNA reads TGTGCCAGCAGCAAACAGGGTCGCAATCAGCCCCAGCATTTT. The full variable domain, in which reference TRBV5-8 and TRBJ1-5 provide the parts outside the CDR3, is EAGVTQSPTHLIKTRGQQATLRCSPISGHTSVYWYQQALGLGLQFLLWYDEGEERNRGNFPPRFSGRQFPNYSSELNVNALELEDSALYLCASSKQGRNQPQHFGDGTRLSIL.

This chain uses TRBV30 with TRBJ2-2; D call uncertain. CDR1 and CDR2 (germline): GTSNPN, SVGIG (reference sequence). The CDR3 consists of 15 residues. Trimming removed 1 base at V and 3 bases at J, with 12 bases between. DNA of the CDR3: TGTGCCTGGAGTGGCAACCTAGTATACACCGGGGAGCTGTTTTTT. Translated: CAWSGNLVYTGELFF.

The chain carries TRBV4-3 and TRBJ2-1, with D hard to call. V lost 5 bases and J 0 bases, leaving 17 bases between the germline ends. Germline V gene sequence: CDR1 LGHNA, CDR2 YSLEER. The CDR3 consists of 17 residues. The CDR3 nucleotides are TGCGCCAGCAGCTCACGTGTTGGAACGGGCTCCTACAATGAGCAGTTCTTC. It encodes CASSSRVGTGSYNEQFF.

The chain links TRBV7-9 to TRBJ2-7; TRBD2 might be the D (7 bases). The germline CDR1 and CDR2 sequences are SEHNR and FQNEAQ (reference sequence). Deletions cut 1 base from V and 6 bases from J, with 16 bases between. The CDR3 is made up of 15 amino acids. The DNA of the CDR3 is TGTGCCAGCAGCTTAGAGGGGGGGAGGGAAGGCGAGCAGTACTTC. As protein: CASSLEGGREGEQYF.

DNA of the CDR3: TGTGCCAGCAGCTTAGTACTAGCGGGAAATGAAGAGACCCAGTACTTC. This gives the protein CASSLVLAGNEETQYF. The V gene is TRBV13, the J gene TRBJ2-5; 10 bases align to TRBD2. V was clipped by 1 base and J by 3 bases; unmatched bases: 5. Germline V CDR1 and CDR2: PRHDT, FYEKMQ (reference sequence). The CDR3 loop spans 16 amino acids.

The chain is built from TRBV28 and TRBJ2-5; TRBD1 is a possible D gene (6 bases). The germline V and J ends were trimmed by 5 bases and 2 bases, with 15 bases remaining between them. Germline values: CDR1 MDHEN, CDR2 SYDVKM. This CDR3 spans 15 amino acids. CDR3 DNA sequence: TGTGCCAGCAGTATCGGACAGCTTCTACAAGAGACCCAGTACTTC. Translated, it gives CASSIGQLLQETQYF.

The genes are TRBV4-1 and TRBJ2-7; TRBD2 agrees at 7 bases. V was clipped by 1 base and J by 0 bases; unmatched bases: 9. Per the germline V gene, CDR1 is MGHRA and CDR2 is YSYEKL. The CDR3 sequence is 17 residues long. The CDR3 here is CASSQGRLAGGSYEQYF. The CDR3 DNA follows: TGCGCCAGCAGCCAAGGACGACTAGCCGGTGGCTCCTACGAGCAGTACTTC.

This clone appeared once. This chain links TRBV4-1 with TRBJ1-4, with D unresolved. CDR1 MGHRA and CDR2 YSYEKL come from the germline V gene. V lost 0 bases to trimming and J lost 7 bases, with 18 bases between them. This CDR3 is 17 amino acids long. In nucleotides, the CDR3 is TGCGCCAGCAGCCAAGAAGGTTTGGACTTAACCGGTGAAAAACTGTTTTTT. Its translation: CASSQEGLDLTGEKLFF.

The genes are TRBV5-6 and TRBJ1-1; a possible D gene is TRBD1 (5 bases). In germline, CDR1 is SGHDT, CDR2 YYEEEE. Trimming pared 2 bases from V and 5 bases from J, leaving 10 bases between. This CDR3 spans 13 amino acids. The CDR3 sequence: CASSFQGRTEAFF. The CDR3 region has the DNA TGTGCCAGCAGCTTCCAGGGAAGAACTGAAGCTTTCTTT.

The V and J genes are TRBV7-8 and TRBJ1-1; the D is unclear. Deletions cut 2 bases from V and 2 bases from J, with 21 bases between. The CDR3 has 18 amino acids. CDR1 SGHVS and CDR2 FQNEAQ come from the germline V gene. Here the CDR3 reads CASSLWLRERNCNTEAFF. The CDR3 region has the DNA TGTGCCAGCAGCTTATGGTTGAGGGAGCGAAATTGTAACACTGAAGCTTTCTTT.

Comments on this clone: Because the CDR3's place on the DNA is in doubt, the DNA is left out and the CDR3 is given as listed by TCRdb. This rearrangement joins TRBV4-3 to TRBJ2-5; the D call TRBD2 from the table was never checked on the DNA. The CDR3 has 17 residues if both end residues are counted. Germline CDR1 and CDR2: LGHNA and YSLEER. CDR3 amino acids: CASSQDRGGGFLETQYF.

This chain connects TRBV4-2 to TRBJ2-1, with TRBD2 matching 8 bases. There are 18 residues in the CDR3. Germline loops: CDR1 LGHNA, CDR2 YNFKEQ. The trim removed 2 bases at V and 2 bases at J, leaving 11 bases unmatched. CDR3 in amino acids: CASSQRAALAGPYNEQFF. The CDR3 coding sequence is TGTGCCAGCAGCCAACGGGCCGCTCTAGCGGGTCCCTACAATGAGCAGTTCTTC.

The sample holds a few counts of this clone. The chain has TRBV6-1 and TRBJ2-1; a possible D gene is TRBD1 (6 bases). Per the germline V gene, CDR1 is MNHNS and CDR2 is SASEGT. Trimming took off 1 base at V and 5 bases at J, with 12 bases between the two ends. This CDR3 contains 15 residues. The CDR3 spells CASSEDGTRHNEQFF. The CDR3 DNA follows: TGTGCCAGCAGTGAAGACGGGACAAGACACAATGAGCAGTTCTTC.

In its sample, this clone was seen a few times. V usage is TRBV4-2 and J usage is TRBJ2-3; TRBD2 matches 11 bases. V lost 3 bases to trimming and J lost 3 bases; unmatched junction nucleotides: 11. The CDR3 runs 18 residues. The germline gives CDR1 LGHNA, CDR2 YNFKEQ. The DNA for the CDR3 is TGTGCCAGCAGCCACTCTATAATACTAGCGGGAGAAACAGATACGCAGTATTTT. It translates to CASSHSIILAGETDTQYF.

Notes on this clone: Other DNA sequences in this sample translate to the same CDR3. The chain joins TRBV15 to TRBJ2-1, with 8 nucleotides matching TRBD1. The germline V gene encodes CDR1 LNHNV and CDR2 YYDKDF (reference sequence). V was pared by 3 bases and J by 8 bases, with 6 bases of the junction left unmatched. This CDR3 has 14 residues. The CDR3 DNA is TGTGCCACCAGCAGCAATGAGGACAGGGATGAGCAGTTCTTC. It translates to CATSSNEDRDEQFF.

The chain recombines TRBV30 with TRBJ2-1; 13 bases agree with TRBD2. Per germline, CDR1 GTSNPN and CDR2 SVGIG (reference sequence). This CDR3 comprises 19 residues. The trim removed 3 bases at V and 5 bases at J, leaving 16 bases unmatched. The CDR3 loop reads CAWRGGRWTSGSRDNEQFF. As DNA, the CDR3 is TGTGCCTGGAGGGGGGGCAGGTGGACTAGCGGGAGTAGGGACAATGAGCAGTTCTTC.

CDR3: CASTLPKGRAHEQYF. CDR3 nucleotide sequence: TGTGCCAGCACCCTTCCAAAGGGCAGGGCCCACGAGCAGTACTTC. The gene calls are TRBV28 and TRBJ2-7; D possibly corresponds to TRBD1 (5 bases). The CDR3 covers 15 residues. Trimming stripped 7 bases from V and 5 bases from J, with 21 bases between. The germline CDR1 and CDR2 sequences are MDHEN and SYDVKM.

This sequence joins TRBV11-2 and TRBJ2-3; D is unclear. Deletions cut 5 bases from V and 1 base from J, with 7 bases between. This CDR3 is built from 13 residues. From germline, CDR1 is SGHAT and CDR2 FQNNGV. CDR3 sequence: CASSLQGTDTQYF. In DNA, the CDR3 is TGTGCCAGCAGCCTCCAGGGCACAGATACGCAGTATTTT.

The chain combines TRBV4-3 with TRBJ2-7; possible D gene TRBD1, 6 bases. Trimming shortened V by 2 bases and J by 2 bases, and 16 bases separated the two germline ends. Germline V gene sequence: CDR1 LGHNA, CDR2 YSLEER. The CDR3 extends over 16 amino acids. The CDR3 nucleotides read TGCGCCAGCAGCCAACGGCCACAGGGCTCCCCCTACGAGCAGTACTTC. Amino acids: CASSQRPQGSPYEQYF.

This chain uses TRBV25-1 with TRBJ1-5; D unresolved. The germline gives CDR1 MGHDK, CDR2 SYGVNS. Trimming removed 3 bases at V and 0 bases at J, with 3 bases between. This CDR3 comprises 13 residues. This chain's CDR3 is CASSDVSNQPQHF. In DNA, the CDR3 is TGTGCCAGCAGTGACGTTAGCAATCAGCCCCAGCATTTT.

The CDR3: CAWSVGQGYSYNEQFF. The CDR3 DNA is TGTGCCTGGAGTGTAGGGCAGGGTTACTCCTACAATGAGCAGTTCTTC. The chain recombines TRBV30 with TRBJ2-1, with D tentatively TRBD1 (5 bases). Germline V gene lookup returns CDR1 GTSNPN and CDR2 SVGIG (reference sequence). This CDR3 has 16 amino acids. Between the trimmed V and J ends, which lost 0 bases and 0 bases, there was a span of 12 bases. Supplemented by reference TRBV30 and TRBJ2-1, the full variable domain reads SQTIHQWPATLVQPVGSPLSLECTVEGTSNPNLYWYRQAAGRGLQLLFYSVGIGQISSEVPQNLSASRPQDRQFILSSKKLLLSDSGFYLCAWSVGQGYSYNEQFFGPGTRLTVL.

The genes are TRBV7-3 and TRBJ2-5; TRBD1 is a possible D gene (5 bases). Trimming removed 5 bases from V and 4 bases from J, with 11 bases in between. The V gene's germline CDR1 is SGHTA and CDR2 FQGTGA. The CDR3 is made up of 13 amino acids. CDR3: CASSLGVGETQYF. The CDR3, as DNA: TGTGCCAGCAGCCTAGGGGTTGGAGAGACCCAGTACTTC.

V is TRBV5-4 and J is TRBJ1-2, with D tentatively TRBD1 (5 bases). V was clipped by 0 bases and J by 5 bases, with 11 bases between them. Germline CDR1 and CDR2: SGHNT and YYREEE (reference sequence). This CDR3 region has 14 residues. The CDR3 protein is CASSLGGGRYGYTF. The DNA for the CDR3 is TGTGCCAGCAGCTTGGGGGGGGGACGGTATGGCTACACCTTC.

The chain carries TRBV7-9 and TRBJ2-7; TRBD2 aligns across 9 bases. Trimming at V came to 6 bases and at J to 2 bases, leaving 8 bases not matched to a gene. CDR1 and CDR2 (germline): SEHNR, FQNEAQ (reference sequence). The CDR3 runs 15 residues. The CDR3 loop reads CASSPLAGGPYEQYF. In nucleotides, the CDR3 is TGTGCCAGCAGTCCCCTGGCGGGAGGGCCCTACGAGCAGTACTTC.

This clone showed up just a few times. The rearrangement joins TRBV5-1 to TRBJ2-7; TRBD1 agrees at 8 bases. This CDR3 contains 14 residues. The J segment lost 5 bases and the V segment lost 4 bases, leaving 8 bases of the junction unmatched. Germline CDR1 reads SGHRS; CDR2 reads YFSETQ. The CDR3 nucleotides read TGCGCCAGCAGCCTGGTTGGACAGGGTCACGAGCAGTACTTC. Translation gives CASSLVGQGHEQYF.